These 16 T cell receptor beta chains share one sample of origin, sequenced in a study of T-cell memory formation after mild COVID-19. MiXCR was run by TCRdb on the 5' RACE reads, yielding one entry per CDR3 protein. The sample consists of 350,000 to 550,000 distinct CDR3 sequences, more than 15% of them appearing once. Sequencing was carried out using PBMCs or a T cell subset sorted from them (not recorded which). Receptor source: a man aged 18-30 years who had mild COVID-19 (a few samples of this study predate the infection). Cell type and time point are not known.

V and J are TRBV12-3 or TRBV12-4 and TRBJ1-3; D is uncertain. This CDR3 is 13 amino acids long. With 8 bases removed from V and 3 bases from J, the gap between germline ends came to 11 bases. CDR3 DNA sequence: TGTGCCAGCGTCGGGCAAAGTGGAAACACCATATATTTT. Translation gives CASVGQSGNTIYF.

The chain carries TRBV5-5 and TRBJ2-5; D perhaps matches TRBD1 (6 bases). The CDR3 has 15 residues. V gave up 4 bases and J gave up 4 bases, with 17 bases separating them. The V gene's germline CDR1 is SGHKS and CDR2 YYEKEE (reference sequence). Here the CDR3 reads CASSLTFGRGETQYF. Here the CDR3 DNA reads TGTGCCAGCAGCCTCACCTTTGGCAGGGGAGAGACCCAGTACTTC.

The genes are TRBV6-2 or TRBV6-3 and TRBJ2-7; 9 bases align to TRBD2. J was trimmed by 6 bases and V by 8 bases; bases with no gene match: 8. The germline V gene has CDR1 MNHEY and CDR2 SVGEGT. CDR3 size: 13 residues. DNA for the CDR3: TGTGCCAGCGGGACTAGCATCATCGGCGAGCAGTACTTC. Translation gives CASGTSIIGEQYF.

This clonotype turned up a few times. This sequence joins TRBV6-2 or TRBV6-3 and TRBJ2-4; 7 nucleotides agree with TRBD1. Germline trimming cut 8 bases from V and 6 bases from J; bases unmatched to any gene: 10. CDR3 size: 14 residues. Germline CDR1 reads MNHEY; CDR2 reads SVGEGT. As DNA, the CDR3 is TGTGCCAGCGGTAACAGGGGTGGAGGAAACATTCAGTACTTC. Residues: CASGNRGGGNIQYF.

This clonotype was counted between two and nine times. V usage is TRBV12-3 or TRBV12-4 and J usage is TRBJ1-5; the match to TRBD1 covers 9 bases. The CDR3 is 15 residues long. V shed 6 bases, J shed 10 bases, and the junction held 13 bases outside the gene matches. The CDR3 reads CASRGQGSDWRPQHF. CDR3 DNA sequence: TGTGCCAGCAGGGGACAGGGCTCGGATTGGCGACCCCAGCATTTT.

The gene calls are TRBV6-5 and TRBJ2-5, with D perhaps matching TRBD1 (7 bases). Germline CDR1 is MNHEY and CDR2 is SVGAGI. Trimming shortened V by 5 bases and J by 5 bases, and 12 bases separated the two germline ends. The CDR3 has 13 amino acids. CDR3 DNA sequence: TGTGCCAGCAGTCAGGGGGGCCGGGAGACCCAGTACTTC. The encoded protein is CASSQGGRETQYF.

This chain connects TRBV13 to TRBJ1-6, with 10 bases lining up with TRBD1. Looked up from germline, CDR1 is PRHDT and CDR2 is FYEKMQ (reference sequence). J lost 8 bases, V lost 3 bases, and 1 base had no gene match. CDR3 size: 14 residues. CDR3 sequence: CASSLDRGDSPLHF. The CDR3 bases are TGTGCCAGCAGCTTGGACAGGGGGGATTCACCCCTCCACTTT.

This clonotype occurred a few times. The chain uses TRBV7-6 and TRBJ1-1, with 7 bases that match TRBD1. There are 15 residues in the CDR3. CDR1 is SGHVS, CDR2 FNYEAQ, per germline. The V gene end was trimmed by 5 bases and the J gene end by 5 bases; junction bases not matched to a gene: 11. The CDR3 loop is CASSPDRTGRTEAFF. As DNA, the CDR3 is TGTGCCAGCAGCCCAGACCGGACAGGCAGGACTGAAGCTTTCTTT.

At least ten counts were recorded for this clonotype. The V call is TRBV6-5, the J call TRBJ2-7; TRBD2 might be the D (5 bases). Germline CDR1 MNHEY, CDR2 SVGAGI. Deletions cut 6 bases from V and 0 bases from J, with 12 bases between. The CDR3 has 14 residues. As DNA, the CDR3 is TGTGCCAGCAGGAGGGAACGGGACTCCTACGAGCAGTACTTC. Amino acid sequence: CASRRERDSYEQYF.

This clonotype was detected a few times. V and J are TRBV6-2 or TRBV6-3 and TRBJ2-4; no clear D. Germline CDR1 and CDR2: MNHEY and SVGEGT. V was pared by 6 bases and J by 9 bases, with 9 bases between. There are 11 residues in the CDR3. The CDR3 nucleotides are TGTGCCAGCAGCCGGTCTATCATTCAGTACTTC. As protein: CASSRSIIQYF.

The chain combines TRBV4-1 with TRBJ1-4; D remains ambiguous. The V gene lost 0 bases and the J gene lost 5 bases, with 7 bases spanning the gap. CDR3 length: 14 residues. Germline V lookup: CDR1 MGHRA, CDR2 YSYEKL. The CDR3 here is CASSQDGINEKLFF. The CDR3 bases are TGCGCCAGCAGCCAAGATGGGATAAATGAAAAACTGTTTTTT.

The V gene is TRBV7-9, the J gene TRBJ1-4, with 7 nucleotides matching TRBD1. CDR1 and CDR2 from the germline V gene are SEHNR and FQNEAQ (reference sequence). Trimming took 4 bases from V and 10 from J; bases not matched to a gene: 9. This CDR3 is 14 amino acids long. The CDR3 loop is CASSSGRQGGKLFF. The CDR3 region has the DNA TGTGCCAGCAGCTCTGGACGGCAGGGGGGAAAACTGTTTTTT.

The V gene is TRBV11-3, the J gene TRBJ2-3; D is uncertain. From germline, CDR1 is SGHNT and CDR2 YENEEA. Trimming pared 4 bases from V and 5 bases from J, leaving 10 bases between. This CDR3 has 13 residues. The CDR3 region has the DNA TGTGCCAGCAGCTCCCCACGCGTAGATACGCAGTATTTT. This codes for CASSSPRVDTQYF.

Ten or more counts support this clonotype. The chain carries TRBV7-9 and TRBJ2-1; 8 positions agree with TRBD1. Trimming took 5 bases from V and 6 from J; bases not matched to a gene: 9. In germline, CDR1 is SEHNR, CDR2 FQNEAQ (reference sequence). This CDR3 has 15 residues. Here the CDR3 DNA reads TGTGCCAGCAGCCCGGACAGGGCTAGGGGCAATGAGCAGTTCTTC. Its protein product is CASSPDRARGNEQFF. Full variable domain (missing parts from reference TRBV7-9 and TRBJ2-1): DTGVSQNPRHKITKRGQNVTFRCDPISEHNRLYWYRQTLGQGPEFLTYFQNEAQLEKSRLLSDRFSAERPKGSFSTLEIQRTEQGDSAMYLCASSPDRARGNEQFFGPGTRLTVL.

As DNA, the CDR3 is TGTGCCAGCAGCTTGAGACAGACCCAGTACTTC. It translates to CASSLRQTQYF. The genes are TRBV5-6 and TRBJ2-5; D is undetermined. CDR1 is SGHDT and CDR2 is YYEEEE in the germline V gene. Trimming pared 1 base from V and 6 bases from J, leaving 4 bases between. This CDR3 is 11 amino acids long.

This clonotype was detected a few times. In DNA form, the CDR3 reads TGTGCCAGCAGGGAGGGGGGGGCAAGGACCGGGGAGCTGTTTTTT. Translated: CASREGGARTGELFF. V usage is TRBV12-3 or TRBV12-4 and J usage is TRBJ2-2; D is perhaps TRBD2 (7 bases). Trimming removed 6 bases from V and 5 bases from J, with 16 bases in between. This CDR3 spans 15 amino acids.